This T cell receptor beta chain was captured in a study of CD8 T cells in Susac syndrome. An input of about 0.45 to 1 ug of RNA was subjected to reverse transcription using random hexamers. Multiplex PCR with immunoSEQ amplified the TCR beta CDR3 across 54 Vbeta and 13 Jbeta. In TCRdb, the immunoSEQ multiplex PCR reads were re-called with MiXCR into one record per CDR3 protein. The repertoire holds about 400,000 distinct CDR3 sequences, more than 80% seen once, with approximately 0.12% in the top ten. The multiple sclerosis controls were treatment-naive patients affected by stable or active relapsing-remitting disease. TEMRA cells were enriched by FACS, while CD8+ and CD4+ T cells were obtained through a negative isolation that was performed magnetically. V lost 3 bases and J lost 2; bases outside the gene matches: 8. The CDR3 is 17 residues long. Germline V gene lookup returns CDR1 MGHRA and CDR2 YSYEKL.

This receptor was obtained from a human donor with multiple sclerosis. The chain joins TRBV4-1 to TRBJ2-3, with 10 bases lining up with TRBD1. Sample: CD8+ T cells from PBMCs. The CDR3 loop reads CASSHLPGQGNTDTQYF. The CDR3 bases are TGCGCCAGCAGCCATCTACCGGGACAGGGGAACACAGATACGCAGTATTTT.